This is a list of T cell receptor beta chains from one sample in a study of cytomegalovirus exposure and HLA in healthy donors. Assay used: immunoSEQ multiplex PCR; TCRdb lists only in-frame clones, some missing. This sample carries 200,000 to 300,000 clones, around 88% of them seen once, and the ten largest clones take roughly 1.2%. Material: PBMCs. Receptors originate from a woman aged 25-40 years in good health and CMV-seropositive. Each CDR3 is given with its conserved first and last residue. Fields, in order: CDR3 protein, CDR3 DNA, V gene, D gene, J gene, clone size. The D gene is left open where the match is weak. For some rows the clone size is stated as once, few or many, or as a class when expanded; others skip it.

cdr3_aa: CSASGISTDTQYF
cdr3_nt: TGCAGCGCTAGCGGGATAAGCACAGATACGCAGTATTTT
v_call: TRBV29-1
d_call: TRBD2
j_call: TRBJ2-3
clone_size: -

cdr3_aa: CASSPSGRTYNEQFF
cdr3_nt: TGTGCCAGCAGCCCGAGCGGGAGGACCTACAATGAGCAGTTCTTC
v_call: TRBV11-1
d_call: TRBD2
j_call: TRBJ2-1
clone_size: -

cdr3_aa: CASSRSGRKETQYF
cdr3_nt: TGTGCCAGCAGCCGCAGCGGGAGGAAAGAGACCCAGTACTTC
v_call: TRBV6-1
d_call: TRBD2
j_call: TRBJ2-5
clone_size: -

cdr3_aa: CATGTGIGGANVLTF
cdr3_nt: TGTGCCACCGGGACAGGGATTGGTGGGGCCAACGTCCTGACTTTC
v_call: TRBV6-1
d_call: TRBD1
j_call: TRBJ2-6
clone_size: -

cdr3_aa: CSVEQSTDTQYF
cdr3_nt: TGCAGCGTTGAACAGAGCACAGATACGCAGTATTTT
v_call: TRBV29-1
d_call: -
j_call: TRBJ2-3
clone_size: few

cdr3_aa: CASSLVGQGVKGYTF
cdr3_nt: TGTGCCAGCAGCTTGGTGGGACAGGGGGTAAAAGGCTACACCTTC
v_call: TRBV5-4
d_call: TRBD1
j_call: TRBJ1-2
clone_size: -

cdr3_aa: CASSLVGSFFTEAFF
cdr3_nt: TGTGCCAGCAGTTTGGTGGGCAGTTTTTTCACTGAAGCTTTCTTT
v_call: TRBV28
d_call: -
j_call: TRBJ1-1
clone_size: -

cdr3_aa: CASSQSLSGSEQYF
cdr3_nt: TGCGCCAGCAGCCAATCTCTTTCCGGGTCCGAGCAGTACTTC
v_call: TRBV4-1
d_call: -
j_call: TRBJ2-7
clone_size: once

cdr3_aa: CASSPPISGANVLTF
cdr3_nt: TGTGCCAGCTCACCACCCATCTCTGGGGCCAACGTCCTGACTTTC
v_call: TRBV18
d_call: -
j_call: TRBJ2-6
clone_size: -

cdr3_aa: CASSPQGPLINYGYTF
cdr3_nt: TGTGCCAGCAGTCCCCAGGGGCCTCTTATAAACTATGGCTACACCTTC
v_call: TRBV27
d_call: -
j_call: TRBJ1-2
clone_size: once

cdr3_aa: CASSYSRDTEAFF
cdr3_nt: TGTGCCAGCAGTTACTCTCGGGACACTGAAGCTTTCTTT
v_call: TRBV6-5
d_call: -
j_call: TRBJ1-1
clone_size: once

cdr3_aa: CASSLAPPGRYEQYF
cdr3_nt: TGTGCCAGCAGCTTGGCACCCCCGGGGAGGTACGAGCAGTACTTC
v_call: TRBV5-4
d_call: -
j_call: TRBJ2-7
clone_size: -

cdr3_aa: CASRRNLGQVNTEAFF
cdr3_nt: TGTGCCAGCAGACGCAACCTTGGACAGGTGAACACTGAAGCTTTCTTT
v_call: TRBV5-6
d_call: TRBD1
j_call: TRBJ1-1
clone_size: -

cdr3_aa: CASSLRGGPEAFF
cdr3_nt: TGTGCCAGCAGCTTGCGTGGCGGTCCCGAAGCTTTCTTT
v_call: TRBV5-4
d_call: -
j_call: TRBJ1-1
clone_size: -

cdr3_aa: CASSFEASYEQYF
cdr3_nt: TGCGCCAGCAGCTTCGAAGCGTCCTACGAGCAGTACTTC
v_call: TRBV5-1
d_call: -
j_call: TRBJ2-7
clone_size: few

cdr3_aa: CSGVNRGLAEAFF
cdr3_nt: TGCAGCGGAGTGAACAGGGGCTTGGCTGAAGCTTTCTTT
v_call: TRBV29-1
d_call: TRBD1
j_call: TRBJ1-1
clone_size: -

cdr3_aa: CASSQEPGGLNSNQPQHF
cdr3_nt: TGCGCCAGCAGCCAAGAACCGGGAGGGCTAAATAGCAATCAGCCCCAGCATTTT
v_call: TRBV4-1
d_call: -
j_call: TRBJ1-5
clone_size: -

cdr3_aa: CASSPSSFDTQYF
cdr3_nt: TGTGCCAGCTCACCTTCTTCCTTTGATACGCAGTATTTT
v_call: TRBV18
d_call: -
j_call: TRBJ2-3
clone_size: -

cdr3_aa: CASNGATAGGANVLTF
cdr3_nt: TGTGCCAGCAACGGGGCAACGGCGGGGGGGGCCAACGTCCTGACTTTC
v_call: TRBV19
d_call: -
j_call: TRBJ2-6
clone_size: -

cdr3_aa: CASSYSLAGVQETQYF
cdr3_nt: TGTGCCAGCAGTTACTCACTAGCGGGAGTCCAAGAGACCCAGTACTTC
v_call: TRBV6-5
d_call: TRBD2
j_call: TRBJ2-5
clone_size: -

cdr3_aa: CASSFAGEETQYF
cdr3_nt: TGTGCCAGCAGTTTCGCAGGCGAAGAGACCCAGTACTTC
v_call: TRBV27
d_call: -
j_call: TRBJ2-5
clone_size: -

cdr3_aa: CASSPRTVTEAFF
cdr3_nt: TGTGCCAGTAGTCCCCGGACAGTGACTGAAGCTTTCTTT
v_call: TRBV19
d_call: -
j_call: TRBJ1-1
clone_size: -

cdr3_aa: CASSTRAGTTEAFF
cdr3_nt: TGTGCCAGCAGCACAAGGGCAGGGACTACTGAAGCTTTCTTT
v_call: TRBV7-2
d_call: -
j_call: TRBJ1-1
clone_size: -

cdr3_aa: CASSLGSGTGNQPQHF
cdr3_nt: TGTGCCAGCAGTTTAGGCTCCGGGACAGGGAACCAGCCCCAGCATTTT
v_call: TRBV27
d_call: TRBD1
j_call: TRBJ1-5
clone_size: -

cdr3_aa: CASSQRGQGTGYTF
cdr3_nt: TGCGCCAGCAGCCAACGTGGACAGGGAACAGGCTACACCTTC
v_call: TRBV4-1
d_call: TRBD1
j_call: TRBJ1-2
clone_size: once

cdr3_aa: CASSPTGGLGQPQHF
cdr3_nt: TGTGCCAGTAGCCCTACAGGGGGGCTCGGTCAGCCCCAGCATTTT
v_call: TRBV19
d_call: TRBD1
j_call: TRBJ1-5
clone_size: -

cdr3_aa: CASSDLGRGAKGYTF
cdr3_nt: TGTGCCAGCAGTGACCTTGGTCGGGGTGCTAAGGGCTACACCTTC
v_call: TRBV25-1
d_call: -
j_call: TRBJ1-2
clone_size: -

cdr3_aa: CASSRDRGDEQYF
cdr3_nt: TGTGCCAGCAGCCGGGACAGGGGTGACGAGCAGTACTTC
v_call: TRBV7-7
d_call: TRBD1
j_call: TRBJ2-7
clone_size: -

cdr3_aa: CASSGRQYMNTEAFF
cdr3_nt: TGTGCCAGCAGTGGACGACAGTACATGAACACTGAAGCTTTCTTT
v_call: TRBV27
d_call: -
j_call: TRBJ1-1
clone_size: -

cdr3_aa: CAWTGGETQYF
cdr3_nt: TGTGCCTGGACAGGTGGAGAGACCCAGTACTTC
v_call: TRBV30
d_call: -
j_call: TRBJ2-5
clone_size: -

cdr3_aa: CASSRDRNEQFF
cdr3_nt: TGTGCCAGCAGTCGGGACAGGAATGAGCAGTTCTTC
v_call: TRBV13
d_call: TRBD1
j_call: TRBJ2-1
clone_size: -

cdr3_aa: CATSVGAGEAFF
cdr3_nt: TGTGCCACTAGCGTGGGGGCGGGTGAAGCTTTCTTT
v_call: TRBV19
d_call: -
j_call: TRBJ1-1
clone_size: -

cdr3_aa: CSVEGPDSVRANYGYTF
cdr3_nt: TGCAGCGTTGAAGGCCCGGACAGCGTACGAGCTAACTATGGCTACACCTTC
v_call: TRBV29-1
d_call: -
j_call: TRBJ1-2
clone_size: -

cdr3_aa: CASSLQGGNTIYF
cdr3_nt: TGTGCCAGCAGCCTACAGGGAGGAAACACCATATATTTT
v_call: TRBV27
d_call: -
j_call: TRBJ1-3
clone_size: -

cdr3_aa: CASSQTLAQDTQYF
cdr3_nt: TGCGCCAGCAGCCAAACCCTAGCTCAAGATACGCAGTATTTT
v_call: TRBV4-1
d_call: -
j_call: TRBJ2-3
clone_size: -

cdr3_aa: CASSFSGTGELFF
cdr3_nt: TGTGCTAGCAGCTTTAGCGGGACCGGGGAGCTGTTTTTT
v_call: TRBV7-7
d_call: TRBD2
j_call: TRBJ2-2
clone_size: -